The clone carrying this T cell receptor beta chain was recorded once. This sample is drawn from a study of cytomegalovirus exposure and HLA in healthy donors. Primers included in the PCR were 60 Vbeta and 13 Jbeta primers. The table came from immunoSEQ multiplex PCR; TCRdb's copy has only in-frame clones and leaves some out. Of 150,000 to 200,000 clones detected, approximately 79% appear once; the ten largest clones hold over 6%. Germline V lookup: CDR1 MNHEY, CDR2 SVGAGI. This CDR3 spans 12 amino acids. V lost 0 bases, J lost 8 bases, and 7 bases lay in between. The rearrangement joins TRBV6-5 to TRBJ1-2; TRBD1 is a possible D gene (6 bases). The TCR comes from a man aged 40-49 years in good health and CMV-seropositive. Sequenced input: PBMCs. CDR3 sequence reads: CASSYSGAGYTF. CDR3 coding DNA: TGTGCCAGCAGTTACTCGGGGGCCGGCTACACCTTC.